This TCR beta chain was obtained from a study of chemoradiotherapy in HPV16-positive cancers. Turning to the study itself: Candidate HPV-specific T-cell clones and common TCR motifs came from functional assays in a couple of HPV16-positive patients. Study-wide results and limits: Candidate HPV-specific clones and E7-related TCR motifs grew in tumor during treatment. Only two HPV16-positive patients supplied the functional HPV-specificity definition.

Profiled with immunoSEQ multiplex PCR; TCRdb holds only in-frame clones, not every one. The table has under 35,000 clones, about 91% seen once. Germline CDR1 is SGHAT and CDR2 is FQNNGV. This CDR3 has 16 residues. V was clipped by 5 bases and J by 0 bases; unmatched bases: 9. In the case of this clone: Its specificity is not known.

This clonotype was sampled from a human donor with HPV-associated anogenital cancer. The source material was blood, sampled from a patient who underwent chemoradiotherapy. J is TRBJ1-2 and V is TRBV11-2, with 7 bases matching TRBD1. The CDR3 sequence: CASSRPGQDANYGYTF. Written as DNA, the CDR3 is TGTGCCAGCAGCAGGCCTGGACAGGACGCTAACTATGGCTACACCTTC.